The sequence of this TCR beta chain was determined in a study of molecular identifiers for immune sequencing clone quantification (dated by TCRdb to 2016 to 2019). About the full investigation: In a replicate experiment, RNA from around 20,000 or 100,000 naive CD8 T cells was split into five aliquots, four of which were sequenced. This methods study used CD8 T cells to benchmark TCR RNA copy counting and molecular-identifier clustering-based TCR repertoire sequencing (MIDCIRS). Paper-wide results and their limitations: When barcode sub-clustering was not used, chimeric consensus sequences inflated TCR diversity, with chimeras reaching as high as 47%. Spiked-in Jurkat TCR RNA (approximately 10 copies' worth), which is not part of the donor repertoire, was contained in the naive libraries. Spiked-in Jurkat TCR RNA equal to a single cell's worth was reported to be detectable even within 1,200,000 naive CD8 T cells. Clones above 20 RNA copies held over 97% of molecules in CMV-specific effector cells but under 1% in naive cells. The sizes of highly expanded clones could end up underestimated when identical TCR molecules share a barcode. Modeling gave 3 to 3.5 recovered TCR RNA copies per cell versus roughly 10 by digital PCR, implying 25% to 30% capture efficiency.

This clonotype was counted many times. This clone's antigen is unknown. It has no much larger one-base neighbor in the sample; base qualities were not kept. Libraries of naive CD8 T cells were built from around 18,000 to 910,000 sorted cells, with 10%, 30% or 50% of the purified RNA used. On a BD FACSAria II, naive CD8 T cells were FACS-sorted as CD8+CD4-CCR7+CD45RA+ and collected into RLT Plus buffer. To test detection sensitivity, Jurkat RNA equal to 9 to 10 TCR copies was added to samples of roughly 17,000-1,100,000 naive CD8 T cells. CD8 T cells were enriched with RosetteSep CD8+ T Cell Enrichment Cocktail and Ficoll-Paque, followed by ACK red cell lysis. Libraries came from PCR. The reads were generated on a NextSeq 500. Bulk TCR libraries were generated as previously described, with the TCR primers listed in Table S5 used. Purification of total RNA was performed with the Qiagen AllPrep DNA/RNA kit. Reads from multiple sequencing runs of the same library were pooled before analysis. On the study's bioinformatics: Reads were retained only if their TCR constant sequence matched exactly, and those retained reads were trimmed to 150 nt and grouped according to their 12-nt molecular barcodes. Within each barcode group, reads were sub-clustered at a 15% Levenshtein threshold, and quality-weighted consensus sequences were built per RNA molecule. Non-functional sequences were discarded, and so were lower-count sequences lying one edit away from another sequence. Barcode sub-clusters with fewer than 20% of the maximum read count were removed, based on fitting two negative binomial distributions. Using fastp at Q25 and MiXCR, TCRdb reprocessed the public reads and kept productive beta chains. CDR3 protein sequences are deduplicated, and each keeps its most common genes and DNA. TCRdb, not the authors, supplied the V and J calls. Across this sample there are more than 550,000 distinct CDR3 sequences, with about 25% seen only once. Of the sample, 0.75% to 0.8% is held by the ten largest clones.

The sequenced sample was naive CD8+ T cells from blood, with Jurkat cell RNA spiked in. This specimen's cell subset or site label, interpreted: FACS-sorted CD8+CD4-CCR7+CD45RA+ naive T cells. The source is a human donor in good health. Some libraries in this study had Jurkat cell RNA spiked in.

The CDR3 here reads CASSLDPGTHTEAFF. The sequenced DNA: TGCGCCAGCAGCTTGGACCCGGGAACCCATACTGAAGCTTTCTTT. Rearrangement joined TRBV5-1 to TRBJ1-1; no D gene call is confident. The CDR3 has 15 amino acids, counting the end cysteine and phenylalanine. The read is trimmed to its CDR3 DNA, 45 bases read in frame from base 1. According to the germline V gene, CDR1 reads SGHRS and CDR2 reads YFSETQ. Trimming takes 0 bases from V and 5 bases from J, and the germline ends sit 14 bases apart.